This T cell receptor (beta chain) originates from a study of early T cells in non-severe SARS-CoV-2 infection. As for the study in general: Bulk RNA taken from unsorted whole blood was sequenced, leaving chains unpaired.

Individual cDNA molecules each received unique molecular identifiers attached to them. Using its own MiXCR run on the 5' RACE reads, TCRdb lists one record per CDR3 protein. Among roughly 92,000 distinct CDR3 sequences listed, about 12% were seen once. Study observations and caveats: CD4 and private specificities were missed by VDJdb matching, which favored anti-spike CD8 responses.

Germline V CDR1 and CDR2: SEHNR, FQNEAQ (reference sequence). Deletions cut 2 bases from V and 5 bases from J, with 7 bases between. This CDR3 contains 14 residues. This clonotype was counted at least ten times. Its specificity is not known. This clonotype was obtained from an adult who was a healthcare worker with PCR-confirmed SARS-CoV-2 infection or an uninfected control (not recorded which). The specimen was whole blood, collected at baseline. This rearrangement joins TRBV7-9 to TRBJ1-6; no clear D. The CDR3 DNA reads as TGTGCCAGCAGCTTATGGGCCGATAATTCACCCCTCCACTTT. It translates to CASSLWADNSPLHF.